The clone carrying this TCR beta chain appeared a few times. Antigen: not known. The record originates from a study of T cells in Graves' hyperthyroidism and ophthalmopathy. Findings of the study overall: The blood repertoire included most of the expanded thyroid clonotypes above 0.001.

The investigators amplified TCR beta CDR3 regions from RNA transcripts. The primer set for the first-round RT-PCR of the TCR CDR3 was HTBI. TCRdb reprocessed the multiplex PCR reads with MiXCR, giving one entry per CDR3 protein. Of about half a million distinct CDR3 sequences in the sample, around 20% were seen once. V was trimmed by 0 bases and J by 5 bases, leaving 11 bases between them. The CDR3 extends over 14 amino acids. Germline V gives CDR1 DFQATT, CDR2 SNEGSKA (reference sequence). This chain connects TRBV20-1 to TRBJ1-5; unclear D gene. The sequence came from a man aged 18 to 30 with Graves' hyperthyroidism. The material sequenced was blood. CDR3 protein: CSARDGGRDQPQHF. The CDR3 DNA reads as TGCAGTGCTAGAGATGGTGGAAGGGATCAGCCCCAGCATTTT.